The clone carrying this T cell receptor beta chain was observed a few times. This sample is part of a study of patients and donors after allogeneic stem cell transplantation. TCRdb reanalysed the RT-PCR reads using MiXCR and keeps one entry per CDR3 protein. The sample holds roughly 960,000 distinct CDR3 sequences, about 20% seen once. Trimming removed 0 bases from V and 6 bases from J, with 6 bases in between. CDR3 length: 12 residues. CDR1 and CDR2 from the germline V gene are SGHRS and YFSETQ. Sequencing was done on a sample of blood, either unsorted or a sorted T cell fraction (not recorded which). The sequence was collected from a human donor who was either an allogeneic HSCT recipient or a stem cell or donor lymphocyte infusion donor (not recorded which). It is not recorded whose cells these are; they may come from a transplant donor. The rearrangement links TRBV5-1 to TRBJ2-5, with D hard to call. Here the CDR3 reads CASSLAPQTQYF. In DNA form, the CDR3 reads TGCGCCAGCAGCTTGGCGCCGCAGACCCAGTACTTC.